These T cell receptor beta chains were read from a single sample in a study of tumor-infiltrating lymphocytes in primary liver carcinoma. In TCRdb, the multiplex PCR reads were re-called with MiXCR into one record per CDR3 protein. The data hold more than 20,000 distinct CDR3 sequences, with over 75% observed a single time. Sequenced input: liver tumor tissue from sampling region 1. The receptors were gathered from a woman aged 30 to 39 with primary liver carcinoma and hepatitis B virus infection. Each CDR3 is given with its conserved first and last residue. The order of the fields is clone size, V gene, D gene, J gene, CDR3 DNA, CDR3 protein. The D gene is left open where the match is weak. Clone size is given for some rows only: seen once, a few or many times, or a class if the clone is expanded.

medium-sized,TRBV7-8,TRBD1,TRBJ2-1,TGTGCCAGCAGCCCGCCTAGGGGGCGCGAAAGAGGCAATGAGCAGTTCTTC,CASSPPRGRERGNEQFF
NA,TRBV5-4,NA,TRBJ2-3,TGTGCCAGCGGTAACCCGGCGGCTAGCGAGAGTAGGACAGATACGCAGTATTTT,CASGNPAASESRTDTQYF
NA,TRBV11-2,NA,TRBJ2-1,TGTGCCAGTTCGTTTGGAAGCGAGAGAGTGGGCAATGAGCAGTTCTTC,CASSFGSERVGNEQFF
NA,TRBV28,NA,TRBJ1-6,TGTGCCAGCGGTGGACTATCCGGAGTTTCACCCATCCACTTT,CASGGLSGVSPIHF
NA,TRBV6-2/TRBV6-3,NA,TRBJ1-1,TGTGTCAGCAGTTACATGGTCCGAACTGAAGCTTTCTTT,CVSSYMVRTEAFF
once,TRBV11-3,TRBD2,TRBJ2-3,TGTGCCAGCAGCTTAGGTTTTGGAGCGGGAGCACGAGGCACAGTTACGCAGTATTTT,CASSLGFGAGARGTVTQYF
once,TRBV6-1,NA,TRBJ2-2,TGTGCCAGCAGTGGAGCCCTTCCCGGGGGCGCCCCGAACACCGGGGAGCTGTTTTTT,CASSGALPGGAPNTGELFF
NA,TRBV11-2,TRBD1,TRBJ1-6,TGTGCCAGCGAGAAAGGGACAGGTGATTCACACCTCCACTTT,CASEKGTGDSHLHF
NA,TRBV5-5,NA,TRBJ2-3,TGTGCAAGCAGTTTTGTCGCGAAGGGGGGCACAGATACGCATTATTTT,CASSFVAKGGTDTHYF
NA,TRBV11-1,NA,TRBJ2-5,TGTGCCAGCAGCTTAGTAGAGCGCGAAGAGACCCGGTACTTC,CASSLVEREETRYF
NA,TRBV11-3,NA,TRBJ2-1,TGTGTCAGCAGTTCAACGGGACTCGGCTTCTTGGATGAGCAGCTCTTC,CVSSSTGLGFLDEQLF
NA,TRBV11-2,NA,TRBJ2-1,TGTGCCAGCAGCTTAGAGGGAAGTACCTACAATGAGCAGTTCTTC,CASSLEGSTYNEQFF
many,TRBV11-2,TRBD1,TRBJ2-1,TGTGCCAGCAGCTTAGACAGGGGGCTGGAGACCCAGTTCTTC,CASSLDRGLETQFF
NA,TRBV10-3,NA,TRBJ2-5,TGTGCCATCAGTGAGTCGGCTCCCAGCCAAGGGACCCAGTACTTC,CAISESAPSQGTQYF
NA,TRBV6-6,NA,TRBJ2-3,TGTGTCAGCAGCTCCACCTTAGACCGGGGAGTCCAGATAGGGCAGTATTTT,CVSSSTLDRGVQIGQYF
NA,TRBV5-6,NA,TRBJ2-7,TGTGCCAGCAGCTTCGGCTCCTACGAGCGGTACTTC,CASSFGSYERYF
many,TRBV11-3,NA,TRBJ2-1,TGTGCCAGCAGCTTAGGGTTCGGCGGGCTTTCCTACAATGAGCAGTTCTTC,CASSLGFGGLSYNEQFF
NA,TRBV5-4,TRBD2,TRBJ2-3,TGTGCCAACAGTAACCTGGCGGCTAGCGGGAGTCGGGCAGATACGCAGTATTTT,CANSNLAASGSRADTQYF
NA,TRBV2,NA,TRBJ1-1,TGTACCAGCAGGGACCAGGCGAACACTGAAGCCTTCTTT,CTSRDQANTEAFF
NA,TRBV29-1,NA,TRBJ2-5,TGCAGCGTCACCACCCGGGGGCTTTGGATTGGGACCCGGTACTTC,CSVTTRGLWIGTRYF
NA,TRBV4-3,NA,TRBJ1-2,TGCGCCAGCAGCGCTGAGTTGGAGACCTATGGTTGCACCTTC,CASSAELETYGCTF
NA,TRBV7-9,NA,TRBJ2-7,TGTGCCAGCGGCTGGGGATTGGCCGCACCTTACGAGCAGTACTTC,CASGWGLAAPYEQYF
NA,TRBV11-2,TRBD2,TRBJ2-3,TGTGCCAGCAGCGCGGGACTATCGGGTATTGATGATATGCAGTATTTT,CASSAGLSGIDDMQYF
NA,TRBV5-5,NA,TRBJ2-7,TGTGACAGCAACTTCGAAGAGACTATCTACGAGCAGTACTTC,CDSNFEETIYEQYF
NA,TRBV4-3,TRBD2,TRBJ2-7,TGCGCCAGCAGCCAAGCTGTGACGGGGGGTCACATTAACTGCAAGCAGTACTTC,CASSQAVTGGHINCKQYF
NA,TRBV5-4,NA,TRBJ2-3,TGTGCCGGCAGCGTAGACGGACACCCTCCACCCACAGATGCGCGGTATTTT,CAGSVDGHPPPTDARYF
NA,TRBV4-3,TRBD2,TRBJ2-2,TGCGCCAGCAGAGTACTAGCGGGAGGGTCCCGTTCGAACACCGGGGAGCTATTTTTT,CASRVLAGGSRSNTGELFF
NA,TRBV11-1,NA,TRBJ2-5,TGTGCCAGCAGCTTAGCATGTCGCGAAGAGACCCAATACTTC,CASSLACREETQYF
few,TRBV6-1,NA,TRBJ1-2,TGTGCCAGTGAACGGTTCCTGGTCCTTAGATCTAACTATGGCTACACCTTC,CASERFLVLRSNYGYTF
many,TRBV5-1,NA,TRBJ2-7,TGCGCCAGCAGCTTGGGGGTCTTCGGGAGTTCGAGCTCCTACGAGCAGTACTTC,CASSLGVFGSSSSYEQYF
NA,TRBV11-2,TRBD2,TRBJ2-1,TGTGCCAGCAGCTTTCCACTAGCGGGAGGCCCAAGAGAGCAGTTCTTC,CASSFPLAGGPREQFF
NA,TRBV11-3,TRBD2,TRBJ2-1,TGTGCCAGCGCTAGCGGGAATGGAAATGAGCAGTTCTTC,CASASGNGNEQFF
NA,TRBV11-2,NA,TRBJ2-1,TGTGCCAGCAGCTCTTTTTCTAGTGGGAACAATGAGCAGTTCTTC,CASSSFSSGNNEQFF
NA,TRBV11-2,TRBD1,TRBJ1-1,TGTGCCAGCAGTGCTTGGCACAGGGGGCGCAAGAGGTGGAGTAACACTGAAGCTCTCTTT,CASSAWHRGRKRWSNTEALF
NA,TRBV11-2,NA,TRBJ2-3,TGTGCCAGCAGCCTCGGAACAGGAGACATAGATACACAGTATTTT,CASSLGTGDIDTQYF
NA,TRBV6-1,NA,TRBJ2-2,NA,CASSETLPGGAANAGSCFF
NA,TRBV28,TRBD2,TRBJ2-7,TGTGCCAGAAGTTTTCTGGGACTAGCGGGAGCTGGCGAGCAGTACTTC,CARSFLGLAGAGEQYF